These T cell receptor beta chains were read from a single sample in a study of blood T cell repertoires in COVID-19. Only in-frame clones appear in the TCRdb table, and some are missing; sequencing was by immunoSEQ multiplex PCR. Of 50,000 to 70,000 clones in the sample, roughly 88% were seen once. Sequencing was done on a sample of peripheral blood. The receptor set was obtained from a man aged 55 to 70 with acute or convalescent COVID-19. Both conserved end residues are part of each CDR3. Each record gives: J gene, clone size, V gene, D gene, CDR3 DNA, CDR3 protein. The D gene is left open where the match is weak. Size is omitted from some rows. Given values are once, few, many or a class for expanded clones.

>TRBJ2-6|NA|TRBV7-2|TRBD2
TGTGCCAGCAGCTTAAGGACTAGCGGGGGATACTCTGGGGCCAACGTCCTGACTTTC
CASSLRTSGGYSGANVLTF
>TRBJ2-3|once|TRBV5-1|TRBD2
TGCGCCAGCAGCTTGGGCCTAGCGGGAGCAGATACGCAGTATTTT
CASSLGLAGADTQYF
>TRBJ2-7|NA|TRBV11-2|NA
TGTGCCAGCAGCCCCAGCCCAGGCCCTTACGAGCAGTACTTC
CASSPSPGPYEQYF
>TRBJ1-1|NA|TRBV18|NA
TGTGCCAGCTCACCACTCAGGTACACTGAAGCTTTCTTT
CASSPLRYTEAFF
>TRBJ2-1|NA|TRBV7-2|NA
TGTGCCAGCAGTCCCGACCAGAGGCGGCGGAGGTTCTTC
CASSPDQRRRRFF
>TRBJ2-1|NA|TRBV7-3|NA
TGTGCCAGCAGCCAGGGGGGAAATCAGCATGAGCAGTTCTTC
CASSQGGNQHEQFF
>TRBJ2-3|NA|TRBV5-6|NA
TGTGCCAGCAGCTTGATGCAGGGTGGGCAGTATTTT
CASSLMQGGQYF
>TRBJ1-1|once|TRBV6-2/TRBV6-3|NA
TGTGCCAGCAGCGATCATTGGGACCTCGGCGGGGGTGAAGCTTTCTTT
CASSDHWDLGGGEAFF
>TRBJ2-7|NA|TRBV18|TRBD1
TGTGCCAGCTCACCCACCGGGACAGGGGAAAACCTGTACTTC
CASSPTGTGENLYF
>TRBJ1-6|NA|TRBV5-6|NA
TGTGCCAGCAGTCACACCCAGGGTAATTCACCCCTCCACTTT
CASSHTQGNSPLHF
>TRBJ2-7|few|TRBV5-1|NA
TGCGCCAGCAGCCTATGGACTGGGATACCCTACGAGCAGTACTTC
CASSLWTGIPYEQYF
>TRBJ1-2|few|TRBV28|TRBD1
TGTGCCAGCAGTTTGACAGGGACTAACTATGGCTACACCTTC
CASSLTGTNYGYTF
>TRBJ1-5|NA|TRBV30|TRBD1
TGTGCCTGGAGCCCCGACAGGGATCAGCCCCAGCATTTT
CAWSPDRDQPQHF
>TRBJ2-5|NA|TRBV11-3|TRBD1
TGTGCCAGCAGCTCGGGACAGGGTTTTGGCGAGACCCAGTACTTC
CASSSGQGFGETQYF
>TRBJ2-2|once|TRBV2|TRBD2
TGTGCCAGCAGCCCCGGGACTACGAACACCGGGGAGCTGTTTTTT
CASSPGTTNTGELFF
>TRBJ2-1|NA|TRBV30|NA
TGTGCCTGGAGTCACGGAGGAGACAATGAGCAGTTCTTC
CAWSHGGDNEQFF
>TRBJ2-5|NA|TRBV5-1|NA
TGCGCCAGCAGCTTCACGACTCCACGGGGAGAGACCCAGTACTTC
CASSFTTPRGETQYF
>TRBJ2-7|NA|TRBV9|TRBD2
TGTGCCAGCAGCGTAGATAGCGGGAGAGGAGAGCAGTACTTC
CASSVDSGRGEQYF
>TRBJ2-2|NA|TRBV5-1|TRBD2
TGCGCCAGCAGCCCGGGACTAGCGGGAGCGAACACCGGGGAGCTGTTTTTT
CASSPGLAGANTGELFF
>TRBJ2-1|few|TRBV11-3|NA
TGTGCCAGCAGCCGGACTGCGTACAATGAGCAGTTCTTC
CASSRTAYNEQFF
>TRBJ2-7|NA|TRBV5-4|NA
TGTGCCAGCAGCTTCAGGGGCTCCTACGAGCAGTACTTC
CASSFRGSYEQYF
>TRBJ2-7|once|TRBV29-1|NA
TGCAGCGTTGAAGAGTCAGGCTACGAGCAGTACTTC
CSVEESGYEQYF
>TRBJ2-6|NA|TRBV5-4|NA
TGTGCCAGCAGCTTGTTAGGGGTCGAAGCCAACGTCCTGACTTTC
CASSLLGVEANVLTF
>TRBJ2-7|once|TRBV6-2/TRBV6-3|TRBD1
TGTGCCAGCAGTTGGGACAGCTCCTACGAGCAGTACTTC
CASSWDSSYEQYF
>TRBJ1-1|NA|TRBV5-1|TRBD1
TGCGCCAGACGACCGCTTTTCCTGACAGGGGGCGAGATCGGGGGTGAAGCTTTCTTT
CARRPLFLTGGEIGGEAFF
>TRBJ2-7|NA|TRBV5-1|TRBD2
TGCGCCAGCAGCTTGGCCGGACTAGCGGACTCCTACGAGCAGTACTTC
CASSLAGLADSYEQYF
>TRBJ2-1|NA|TRBV15|TRBD1
TGTGCCACCAGCACCGGGACAGGGGCCTACAATGAGCAGTTCTTC
CATSTGTGAYNEQFF
>TRBJ1-1|NA|TRBV7-3|TRBD1
TGTGCCAGCAGCGTGACAGGGGGCCATTATAACACTGAAGCTTTCTTT
CASSVTGGHYNTEAFF
>TRBJ2-1|NA|TRBV3-1/TRBV3-2|TRBD2
TGTGCCAGCAGCTCCAGACTAGCGCCTTACAATGAGCAGTTCTTC
CASSSRLAPYNEQFF
>TRBJ1-5|NA|TRBV18|NA
TGTGCCAGCTCAATGGACGGCCAGGGCGGTCAGCCCCAGCATTTT
CASSMDGQGGQPQHF
>TRBJ2-4|once|TRBV6-5|TRBD1
TGTGCCAGCACCCGGGCAGGGGGAAACATTCAGTACTTC
CASTRAGGNIQYF
>TRBJ2-5|NA|TRBV7-3|NA
TGTGCCAGCAGCAAGGGAGCCCAAGAGACCCAGTACTTC
CASSKGAQETQYF
>TRBJ2-2|NA|TRBV24-1|TRBD1
TGTGCCACCAGTGAGCCGGGACAGGGGCACACCGGGGAGCTGTTTTTT
CATSEPGQGHTGELFF
>TRBJ2-5|NA|TRBV7-9|TRBD2
TGTGCCAGCAGCTTCCTAGCGGGAGTGGAGACCCAGTACTTC
CASSFLAGVETQYF
>TRBJ1-4|NA|TRBV7-9|TRBD1
TGTGCCAGCAGCGTACAGGGGGGCAATGAAAAACTGTTTTTT
CASSVQGGNEKLFF
>TRBJ2-1|once|TRBV5-8|TRBD2
TGTGCCAGCAGCCCTAGGACTAGCGGGAACTACAATGAGCAGTTCTTC
CASSPRTSGNYNEQFF
>TRBJ2-1|NA|TRBV6-5|TRBD1
TGTGCCACTCAGGCGGCGACAGGGGGCTATTTGTTCTTC
CATQAATGGYLFF
>TRBJ2-5|once|TRBV14|TRBD1
TGTGCCAGCAGCCTTCGACAGGGCCCCCAAGAGACCCAGTACTTC
CASSLRQGPQETQYF
>TRBJ2-7|many|TRBV6-5|TRBD1
TGTGCCAGCAAAAAGGACAGGGGATTTTACGAGCAGTACTTC
CASKKDRGFYEQYF
>TRBJ2-3|NA|TRBV29-1|TRBD2
TGCAGCGTGGAAAGCGGGAGCAGGGCAGATACGCAGTATTTT
CSVESGSRADTQYF
>TRBJ2-7|NA|TRBV9|TRBD2
TGTGCCAGCAGCGTAGGGTCGGGACTAGCGGGCTACGAGCAGTACTTC
CASSVGSGLAGYEQYF
>TRBJ1-4|once|TRBV6-5|NA
TGTGCCGTTGGGAGGGGCAGAGCAACTAATGAAAAACTGTTTTTT
CAVGRGRATNEKLFF
>TRBJ2-7|NA|TRBV6-5|NA
TGTGCCAGCAGTAAAAGGGGGAGCTCCTACGAGCAGTACTTC
CASSKRGSSYEQYF
>TRBJ2-7|once|TRBV18|NA
TGTGCCAGCTCACCACCTCGCCCGGTCTACGAGCAGTACTTC
CASSPPRPVYEQYF
>TRBJ2-3|NA|TRBV5-1|TRBD2
TGCGCCAGCAGCGTACTAGCGGACACAGATACGCAGTATTTT
CASSVLADTDTQYF